The clone carrying this T cell receptor (beta chain) came up a few times. Its antigen is undetermined. The sample originates from a study of cytomegalovirus exposure and HLA in healthy donors. Overall study context: HLA-typed donors were the source of 86 million or so unique TCRs held in an early data release.

Findings and caveats of the study: The Asian-associated ancestry cluster reportedly had fewer N-insertions than the approximately 690-donor mean in a later analysis.

PCR was performed using 60 Vbeta and 13 Jbeta primers. Some clones are missing from TCRdb's copy, which holds only in-frame ones; the method was immunoSEQ multiplex PCR. The table includes over 100,000 clones, roughly 72% detected once. Looked up from germline, CDR1 is MDHEN and CDR2 is SYDVKM. Trimming removed 3 bases from V and 6 bases from J; junction bases left unmatched: 9. This CDR3 has 15 residues. This chain connects TRBV28 to TRBJ1-1, with 8 bases matching TRBD1. Sequenced input: PBMCs. The receptor was isolated from a male donor in good health and CMV-seronegative. CDR3 residues: CASSLAGQALAEAFF. The CDR3 DNA follows: TGTGCCAGCAGTTTGGCGGGACAGGCGCTCGCTGAAGCTTTCTTT.